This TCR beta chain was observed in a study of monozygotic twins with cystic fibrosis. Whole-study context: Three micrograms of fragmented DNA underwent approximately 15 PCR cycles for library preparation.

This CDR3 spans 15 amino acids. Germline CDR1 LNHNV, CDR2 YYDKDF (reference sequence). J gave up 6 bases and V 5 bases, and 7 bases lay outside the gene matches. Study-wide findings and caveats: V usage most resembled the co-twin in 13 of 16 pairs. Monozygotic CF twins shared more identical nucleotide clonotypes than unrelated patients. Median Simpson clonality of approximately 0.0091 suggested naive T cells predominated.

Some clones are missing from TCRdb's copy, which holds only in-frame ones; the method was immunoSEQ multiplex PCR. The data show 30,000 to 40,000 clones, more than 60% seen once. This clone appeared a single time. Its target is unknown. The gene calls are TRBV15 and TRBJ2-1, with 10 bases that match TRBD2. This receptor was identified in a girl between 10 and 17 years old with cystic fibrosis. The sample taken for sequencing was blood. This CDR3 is CATSELAGQSNEQFF. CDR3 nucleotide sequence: TGTGCCACCAGCGAACTAGCGGGACAATCCAATGAGCAGTTCTTC.